A single sample is the source of the 20 T cell receptor beta chains below, sequenced in a study of shared clonotypes between healthy human individuals. Here immunoSEQ multiplex PCR was the method, and the copy in TCRdb shows in-frame clones only, minus some. This sample has roughly 2.1 million clones, with about 93% found just once. Naive CD8 cells comprised CD45RO-negative, CCR7-positively selected cells, excluding terminally differentiated effector memory CD45RA+ cells. Material: naive CD8+ T cells from PBMCs. The receptors here all came from a man aged 18 to 30 in good health. Some clones in this sample may be carry-over from other donors' samples.

The V gene is TRBV28, the J gene TRBJ2-7, with D tentatively TRBD1 (6 bases). The CDR3 runs to 14 residues. The V and J ends lost 5 bases and 3 bases respectively, with 14 bases between them. CDR1 is MDHEN and CDR2 is SYDVKM in the germline V gene. CDR3 bases: TGTGCCAGCAGTCCACAGGGCCTCCTCTACGAGCAGTACTTC. It specifies CASSPQGLLYEQYF.

This clone was counted a single time. One junction end does not reproduce the germline sequence, and a read error may be involved. The rearrangement joins TRBV13 to TRBJ1-6, with TRBD1 identical over 8 bases. CDR1 is PRHDT and CDR2 is FYEKMQ in the germline V gene (reference sequence). The CDR3 sequence is 14 residues long. CDR3 nucleotides: TGTGCCAGCAGCCTAGGACAGGGAAACTCACCCCTCCACTTT. Translated: CASSLGQGNSPLHF.

J is TRBJ2-1 and V is TRBV29-1; no definite D call. This CDR3 contains 11 residues. Germline V lookup: CDR1 SQVTM, CDR2 ANQGSEA. V dropped 6 bases and J dropped 7 bases, with 10 bases sitting between them. The CDR3 loop is CSVLSSNEQFF. CDR3 bases: TGCAGCGTACTAAGCAGTAATGAGCAGTTCTTC.

V and J are TRBV19 and TRBJ1-2, with a tentative D call TRBD1 (5 bases). V was trimmed by 6 bases and J by 2 bases, leaving 16 bases between them. Germline assignment: CDR1 LNHDA and CDR2 SQIVND (reference sequence). The CDR3 covers 15 residues. In DNA form, the CDR3 reads TGTGCCAGTAGCACGGGGGGTGACAGAAACTATGGCTACACCTTC. Protein sequence: CASSTGGDRNYGYTF.

V is TRBV13 and J is TRBJ2-7; 10 bases fit TRBD2. J lost 2 bases, V lost 3 bases, and 4 bases had no gene match. This CDR3 contains 15 residues. The V gene's germline CDR1 is PRHDT and CDR2 FYEKMQ (reference sequence). CDR3 nucleotide sequence: TGTGCCAGCAGCTTTGGGACTAGCGCTCCCTACGAGCAGTACTTC. The encoded protein is CASSFGTSAPYEQYF.

The V gene is TRBV18, the J gene TRBJ1-1, with D uncertain. The V end lost 3 bases, the J end lost 0 bases, and 23 bases lay between the germline ends. Germline assignment: CDR1 KGHSH and CDR2 LQKENI. CDR3 length equals 19 residues. As DNA, the CDR3 is TGTGCCAGCTCACCGAATCCGACATGGCTACAGACTATGAACACTGAAGCTTTCTTT. Its translation: CASSPNPTWLQTMNTEAFF.

The genes are TRBV29-1 and TRBJ1-2; 8 bases agree with TRBD1. CDR1 and CDR2 (germline): SQVTM, ANQGSEA. Losses at the gene ends were 0 bases for V and 4 bases for J; bases not matched to a gene: 13. This CDR3 is 17 amino acids long. The CDR3 sequence is CSVEDTLTGVPLYGYTF. In nucleotides, the CDR3 is TGCAGCGTTGAAGATACGTTGACAGGGGTCCCCCTCTATGGCTACACCTTC. The variable domain in full, completed from reference TRBV29-1 and TRBJ1-2, reads SAVISQKPSRDICQRGTSLTIQCQVDSQVTMMFWYRQQPGQSLTLIATANQGSEATYESGFVIDKFPISRPNLTFSTLTVSNMSPEDSSIYLCSVEDTLTGVPLYGYTFGSGTRLTVV.

The chain joins TRBV10-1 to TRBJ2-1, with 7 bases aligning to TRBD1. Germline V gene lookup returns CDR1 WNHNN and CDR2 SYGVQD (reference sequence). The CDR3 has 16 amino acids. J lost 9 bases, V lost 7 bases, and 18 bases had no gene match. CDR3 amino acids: CASNTLPMTGLAEQFF. CDR3 in DNA: TGCGCCAGCAACACGCTACCTATGACAGGGCTCGCTGAGCAGTTCTTC.

This chain uses TRBV30 with TRBJ2-3; no definite D call. V was shortened by 4 bases and J by 0 bases, with 17 bases between the two germline ends. CDR1 GTSNPN and CDR2 SVGIG come from the germline V gene (reference sequence). The CDR3 sequence is 16 residues long. Here the CDR3 DNA reads TGTGCCTGGAACTCCCACCTGGAACTAAGCACAGATACGCAGTATTTT. Translating gives CAWNSHLELSTDTQYF.

This clone appeared a single time. The V call is TRBV15, the J call TRBJ2-5, with D perhaps TRBD1 (6 bases). Per germline, CDR1 LNHNV and CDR2 YYDKDF (reference sequence). V was pared by 3 bases and J by 5 bases, with 13 bases between. The CDR3 length is 14 residues. The CDR3 bases are TGTGCCACCAGCAGTCCTACAGGGCCGGAGACCCAGTACTTC. Protein product: CATSSPTGPETQYF.

The chain employs TRBV29-1 and TRBJ2-1; possible D gene TRBD1, 5 bases. From germline, CDR1 is SQVTM and CDR2 ANQGSEA. The CDR3 loop spans 15 amino acids. Deletions cut 3 bases from V and 10 bases from J, with 22 bases between. Written as DNA, the CDR3 is TGCAGCGTTGAGGGGCGCTCTACGTTCAATCCGGAGCAGTTCTTC. Protein: CSVEGRSTFNPEQFF.

The V gene is TRBV27, the J gene TRBJ1-2, with D possibly matching TRBD1 (6 bases). This CDR3 has 14 amino acids. With 4 bases removed from V and 8 bases from J, the gap between germline ends came to 17 bases. Germline V gives CDR1 MNHEY, CDR2 SMNVEV (reference sequence). CDR3 nucleotide sequence: TGTGCCAGCAGTTCCCTCGGCTCAGGGGAGGGCTACACCTTC. Encoded protein: CASSSLGSGEGYTF.

The chain has TRBV5-1 and TRBJ1-1; the match to TRBD1 covers 8 bases. V dropped 5 bases and J dropped 6; count of bases not matched to a gene: 6. Germline loops: CDR1 SGHRS, CDR2 YFSETQ. The CDR3 consists of 13 residues. The DNA of the CDR3 is TGCGCCAGCAGTGACAGGGGTGTAGCTGAAGCTTTCTTT. This sequence encodes CASSDRGVAEAFF.

This clone was recorded only once. This rearrangement joins TRBV25-1 to TRBJ2-1; TRBD2 agrees at 8 bases. The CDR3 contains 15 residues. Germline V gene data show CDR1 as MGHDK and CDR2 as SYGVNS. J was trimmed by 4 bases and V by 6 bases; bases with no gene match: 8. In nucleotides, the CDR3 is TGTGCCAGCAGCGAACGTACTAGCGGTTACAATGAGCAGTTCTTC. It codes for CASSERTSGYNEQFF.

V usage is TRBV11-2 and J usage is TRBJ1-1; the D gene is possibly TRBD1 (5 bases). Trimming took off 3 bases at V and 1 base at J, with 12 bases between the two ends. The V gene's germline CDR1 is SGHAT and CDR2 FQNNGV. CDR3 length: 15 residues. The CDR3 sequence: CASSFVRAGNTEAFF. The CDR3 DNA reads as TGTGCCAGCAGCTTCGTCAGGGCGGGGAACACTGAAGCTTTCTTT.

V usage is TRBV7-9 and J usage is TRBJ2-7; no reliable D call. V lost 4 bases to trimming and J lost 2 bases, with 12 bases between them. The germline CDR1 and CDR2 sequences are SEHNR and FQNEAQ (reference sequence). The CDR3 runs 14 residues. Written as DNA, the CDR3 is TGTGCCAGCAGCTATCAGTCTCTAACCTACGAGCAGTACTTC. Translated, it gives CASSYQSLTYEQYF.

The rearrangement uses TRBV19 and TRBJ1-5; a possible D gene is TRBD1 (6 bases). The V gene lost 3 bases and the J gene lost 7 bases, with 13 bases spanning the gap. Germline V gives CDR1 LNHDA, CDR2 SQIVND (reference sequence). CDR3 length: 14 amino acids. The CDR3 nucleotides read TGTGCCAGTAGTATCCGGGACATACTACAGCCCCAGCATTTT. It is translated as CASSIRDILQPQHF.

CDR3 nucleotide sequence: TGTGCCAGCAGGGGTGCTCTAGGGCAGTTCTTC. Residues: CASRGALGQFF. The chain carries TRBV6-1 and TRBJ2-1; D call uncertain. The CDR3 runs to 11 residues. Germline CDR1 is MNHNS and CDR2 is SASEGT. V gave up 6 bases and J gave up 12 bases, with 12 bases separating them.

V gene TRBV7-3 combines with J gene TRBJ2-1; D remains unclear. Germline CDR1 reads SGHTA; CDR2 reads FQGTGA. The CDR3 consists of 16 residues. The V and J ends lost 2 bases and 0 bases respectively, with 11 bases between them. The CDR3 nucleotides are TGTGCCAGCAGCTTAGGTTTTACGAGCTCCTACAATGAGCAGTTCTTC. It is translated as CASSLGFTSSYNEQFF.

The chain employs TRBV7-2 and TRBJ1-2, with a tentative D call TRBD1 (6 bases). The V end was cut by 5 bases, the J end by 3 bases, with 10 bases between. The CDR3 length is 13 residues. Germline V gives CDR1 SGHTA, CDR2 FQGNSA. DNA for the CDR3: TGTGCCAGCAGCACTCGGACAGACTATGGCTACACCTTC. It yields the protein CASSTRTDYGYTF.